This TCR beta chain came from a study of PD-1 blockade in classical Hodgkin lymphoma. About this clone itself: Its antigen is currently unknown.

All trial patients relapsed after autologous stem cell transplantation. TCRdb keeps only in-frame clones here, not all; method: immunoSEQ multiplex PCR. The repertoire holds about 6,300 clones, with 86% as singletons. The CDR3 covers 14 residues. Trimming cost V 7 bases and J 3 bases; bases outside gene matches: 8. CDR1 is MNHNS and CDR2 is SASEGT in the germline V gene. Study-level points and caveats: It was CD4+ TCR diversity, not CD8+, that rose significantly by C4D1. Underlying causes for the observed repertoire differences were not defined, possibly disease activity or prior therapy. Complete responders' diversity at baseline resembled that of newly diagnosed patients. Relative to healthy donors, newly diagnosed patients reportedly had lower baseline TCR diversity, which was reported as lower still in relapsed/refractory patients.

The rearrangement joins TRBV6-1 to TRBJ2-7, with 8 bases fitting TRBD1. The source is a human donor with classical Hodgkin lymphoma. Sequenced material: peripheral blood mononuclear cells (PBMCs), taken before the second cycle of nivolumab. CDR3 region: CASTARTGRYEQYV. The DNA of the CDR3 is TGTGCCAGCACTGCCAGGACAGGGCGCTACGAGCAGTACGTC.